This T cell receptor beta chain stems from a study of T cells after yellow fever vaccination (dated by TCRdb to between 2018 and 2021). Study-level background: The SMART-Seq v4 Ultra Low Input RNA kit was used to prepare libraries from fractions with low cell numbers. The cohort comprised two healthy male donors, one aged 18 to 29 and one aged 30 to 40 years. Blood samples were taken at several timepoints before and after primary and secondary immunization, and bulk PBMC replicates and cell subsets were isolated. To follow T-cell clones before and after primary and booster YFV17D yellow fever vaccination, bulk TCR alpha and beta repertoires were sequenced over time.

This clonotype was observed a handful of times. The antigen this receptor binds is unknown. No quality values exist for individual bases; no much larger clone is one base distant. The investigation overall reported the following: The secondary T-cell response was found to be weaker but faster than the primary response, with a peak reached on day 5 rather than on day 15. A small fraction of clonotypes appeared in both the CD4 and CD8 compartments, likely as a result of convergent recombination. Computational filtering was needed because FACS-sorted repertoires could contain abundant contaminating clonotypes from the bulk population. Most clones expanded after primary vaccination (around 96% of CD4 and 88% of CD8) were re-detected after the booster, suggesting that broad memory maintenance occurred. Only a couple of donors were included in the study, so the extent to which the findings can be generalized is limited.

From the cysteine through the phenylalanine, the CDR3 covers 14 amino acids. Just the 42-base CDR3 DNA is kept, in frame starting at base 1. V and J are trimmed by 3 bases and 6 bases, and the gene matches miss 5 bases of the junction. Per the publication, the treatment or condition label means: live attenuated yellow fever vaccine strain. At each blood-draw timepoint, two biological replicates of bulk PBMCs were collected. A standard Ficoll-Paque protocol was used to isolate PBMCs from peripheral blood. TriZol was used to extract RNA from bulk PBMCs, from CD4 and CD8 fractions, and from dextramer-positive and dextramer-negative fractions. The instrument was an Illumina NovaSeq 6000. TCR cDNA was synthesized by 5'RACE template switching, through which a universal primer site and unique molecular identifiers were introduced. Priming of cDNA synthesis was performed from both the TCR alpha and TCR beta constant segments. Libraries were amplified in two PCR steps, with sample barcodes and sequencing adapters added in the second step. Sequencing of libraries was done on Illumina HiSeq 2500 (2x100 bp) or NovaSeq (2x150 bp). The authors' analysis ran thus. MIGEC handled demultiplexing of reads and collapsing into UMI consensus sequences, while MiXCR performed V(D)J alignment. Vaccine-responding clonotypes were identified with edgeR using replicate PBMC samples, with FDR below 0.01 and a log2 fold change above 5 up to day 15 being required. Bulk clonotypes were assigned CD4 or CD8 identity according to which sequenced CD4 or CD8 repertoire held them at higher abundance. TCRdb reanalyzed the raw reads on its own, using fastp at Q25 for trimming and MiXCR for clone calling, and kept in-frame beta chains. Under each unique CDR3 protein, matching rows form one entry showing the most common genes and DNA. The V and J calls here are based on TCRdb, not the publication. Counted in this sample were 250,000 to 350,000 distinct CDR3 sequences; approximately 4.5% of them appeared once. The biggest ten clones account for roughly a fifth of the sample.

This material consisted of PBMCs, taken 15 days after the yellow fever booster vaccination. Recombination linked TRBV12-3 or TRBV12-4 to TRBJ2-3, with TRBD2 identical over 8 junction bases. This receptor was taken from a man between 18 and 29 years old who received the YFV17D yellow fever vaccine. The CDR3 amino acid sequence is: CASSFGLASDTQYF. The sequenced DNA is TGTGCCAGCAGTTTTGGACTAGCATCGGATACGCAGTATTTT.